The TCR beta chain described here comes from a study of shared clonotypes between healthy human individuals. CD8 cells regarded as naive lacked CD45RO, were positively chosen for CCR7, and omitted terminally differentiated effector memory CD45RA+ cells. Only in-frame clones appear in the TCRdb table, and some are missing; sequencing was by immunoSEQ multiplex PCR. The sample carries some 2.1 million clones, 85% to 95% recorded once. CDR1 SGHAT and CDR2 FQNNGV come from the germline V gene. This CDR3 comprises 14 residues. V lost 0 bases and J 2 bases, leaving 8 bases between the germline ends. The chain joins TRBV11-2 to TRBJ2-7; no definite D call. The clonotype originates from a man aged 18-30 years in good health. Some clones in this sample may be carry-over from other donors' samples. Sequenced sample: naive CD8+ T cells from PBMCs. DNA of the CDR3: TGTGCCAGCAGCTTAGATCGGATGGCCTACGAGCAGTACTTC. Amino acid sequence: CASSLDRMAYEQYF.